The 20 T cell receptor beta chains listed next were all sequenced from one sample in a study of early T cells in non-severe SARS-CoV-2 infection. In TCRdb, the 5' RACE reads were re-called with MiXCR into one record per CDR3 protein. The data hold tens of thousands of distinct CDR3 sequences, with under 7.5% observed a single time. The source material was whole blood, sampled at baseline. The receptors derive from an adult who was a healthcare worker with PCR-confirmed SARS-CoV-2 infection or an uninfected control (not recorded which).

This clonotype has ten or more counts. The junction departs from germline at one end; a sequencing error may be responsible. The chain is built from TRBV6-5 and TRBJ2-5; no definite D call. The CDR3 sequence is 15 residues long. Germline loops: CDR1 MNHEY, CDR2 SVGAGI. The CDR3 region has the DNA TGTGCCAGCAGTTACGGGGTATCCCCCCAACAGACCCAGTACTTC. This encodes CASSYGVSPQQTQYF.

V usage is TRBV28 and J usage is TRBJ2-3; 12 positions agree with TRBD2. V dropped 5 bases and J dropped 0; count of bases not matched to a gene: 9. The CDR3 is 18 residues long. Per the germline V gene, CDR1 is MDHEN and CDR2 is SYDVKM. CDR3 protein: CASSNKLAGGLSTDTQYF. The CDR3 nucleotides read TGTGCCAGCAGTAATAAACTAGCGGGGGGCCTTAGCACAGATACGCAGTATTTT. The whole variable domain, filled in from reference TRBV28 and TRBJ2-3, reads DVKVTQSSRYLVKRTGEKVFLECVQDMDHENMFWYRQDPGLGLRLIYFSYDVKMKEKGDIPEGYSVSREKKERFSLILESASTNQTSMYLCASSNKLAGGLSTDTQYFGPGTRLTVL.

This clonotype showed up just a few times. The rearrangement joins TRBV5-8 to TRBJ2-2, with D possibly called TRBD1 or TRBD2 (5 bases each). This CDR3 is 15 amino acids long. V lost 4 bases, J lost 3 bases, and 13 bases lay in between. CDR1 and CDR2 (germline): SGHTS, YDEGEE. The CDR3 DNA reads TGTGCCAGCAGCCCGGGGACCGTATACACCGGGGAGCTGTTTTTT. Residues: CASSPGTVYTGELFF.

The table lists this clonotype with many counts. This chain joins TRBV7-7 and TRBJ1-5, with D perhaps TRBD1 (6 bases). Germline-derived CDR1 and CDR2 are SSHAT and FNYEAQ (reference sequence). This CDR3 spans 13 amino acids. Trimming pared 5 bases from V and 3 bases from J, leaving 8 bases between. The DNA of the CDR3 is TGTGCCAGCAGCCCAGGGGTCAATCAGCCCCAGCATTTT. Protein product: CASSPGVNQPQHF.

This clonotype was seen repeatedly, ten times or more. This chain joins TRBV5-1 and TRBJ2-3; D might be TRBD2 (6 bases). Trimming shortened V by 2 bases and J by 1 base, and 11 bases separated the two germline ends. Germline assignment: CDR1 SGHRS and CDR2 YFSETQ. CDR3 length: 15 amino acids. The CDR3 sequence: CASSFLDYGTDTQYF. The DNA for the CDR3 is TGCGCCAGCAGCTTTCTGGACTACGGCACAGATACGCAGTATTTT. Full variable domain (outside the CDR3, taken from reference TRBV5-1 and TRBJ2-3): KAGVTQTPRYLIKTRGQQVTLSCSPISGHRSVSWYQQTPGQGLQFLFEYFSETQRNKGNFPGRFSGRQFSNSRSEMNVSTLELGDSALYLCASSFLDYGTDTQYFGPGTRLTVL.

This clonotype was found a few times. The chain joins TRBV3-1 to TRBJ2-7; no clear D. CDR1 LGHDT and CDR2 YNNKEL come from the germline V gene (reference sequence). The CDR3 extends over 12 amino acids. The V end was cut by 7 bases, the J end by 9 bases, with 16 bases between. CDR3 sequence reads: CASKMDGARQYF. CDR3 DNA: TGTGCCAGCAAAATGGACGGAGCCCGGCAGTACTTC.

This clonotype appeared many times. The chain has TRBV7-8 and TRBJ1-2; tentative D call: TRBD1 (5 bases). Germline CDR1 is SGHVS and CDR2 is FQNEAQ. Trimming stripped 5 bases from V and 4 bases from J, with 32 bases between. CDR3 length: 20 amino acids. CDR3 bases: TGTGCCAGCAGCCAATTCCTACGAGGGAGCCCCCGCAGGGACCGCTATGGCTACACCTTC. This sequence encodes CASSQFLRGSPRRDRYGYTF. The full variable domain, its missing parts supplied by reference TRBV7-8 and TRBJ1-2, is GAGVSQSPRYKVAKRGQDVALRCDPISGHVSLFWYQQALGQGPEFLTYFQNEAQLDKSGLPSDRFFAERPEGSVSTLKIQRTQQEDSAVYLCASSQFLRGSPRRDRYGYTFGSGTRLTVV.

The V gene is TRBV5-1, the J gene TRBJ2-5; 9 nucleotides line up with TRBD2. V was clipped by 6 bases and J by 0 bases; unmatched bases: 6. The length of the CDR3 is 15 residues. CDR1 is SGHRS, CDR2 YFSETQ, per germline. This CDR3 is CASTRLAVYQETQYF. CDR3 DNA sequence: TGCGCCAGCACTCGACTAGCGGTGTACCAAGAGACCCAGTACTTC. The whole variable domain, filled in from reference TRBV5-1 and TRBJ2-5, reads KAGVTQTPRYLIKTRGQQVTLSCSPISGHRSVSWYQQTPGQGLQFLFEYFSETQRNKGNFPGRFSGRQFSNSRSEMNVSTLELGDSALYLCASTRLAVYQETQYFGPGTRLLVL.

This clonotype was seen a few times. V usage is TRBV11-2 and J usage is TRBJ2-7; D might be TRBD1 or TRBD2, each matching 5 bases. Between the trimmed V and J ends, which lost 3 bases and 3 bases, there was a span of 24 bases. This CDR3 has 18 residues. Germline V gene sequence: CDR1 SGHAT, CDR2 FQNNGV. In DNA, the CDR3 is TGTGCCAGCAGCTTTGCGTCGTCGGGGCGGACGTTTTACTACGAGCAGTACTTC. Protein: CASSFASSGRTFYYEQYF.

The chain recombines TRBV7-2 with TRBJ2-7; possibly TRBD1 for D (6 bases). The CDR3 runs 15 residues. The germline V gene encodes CDR1 SGHTA and CDR2 FQGNSA. V lost 3 bases and J 3 bases, leaving 15 bases between the germline ends. The CDR3 here is CASSFTRQEGYEQYF. The CDR3, as DNA: TGTGCCAGCAGCTTCACTAGACAGGAAGGCTACGAGCAGTACTTC.

The rearrangement joins TRBV27 to TRBJ1-2; D might be TRBD1 (6 bases). This CDR3 is 14 amino acids long. Germline V gene sequence: CDR1 MNHEY, CDR2 SMNVEV (reference sequence). V dropped 3 bases and J dropped 4 bases, with 12 bases sitting between them. The CDR3 region is CASSFRQASYGYTF. CDR3 DNA: TGTGCCAGCAGTTTTCGACAGGCTAGCTATGGCTACACCTTC.

The chain is built from TRBV2 and TRBJ2-3, with D unclear. This CDR3 contains 12 residues. Looked up from germline, CDR1 is SNHLY and CDR2 is FYNNEI. V was cut by 6 bases and J by 6 bases, with 10 bases left in between. The CDR3 nucleotides read TGTGCCAGCAGACCGATCCTGGATACGCAGTATTTT. This codes for CASRPILDTQYF.

This clonotype was seen at least ten times. The chain uses TRBV24-1 and TRBJ2-3; 11 nucleotides agree with TRBD2. Germline lookup yields CDR1 KGHDR and CDR2 SFDVKD. The CDR3 contains 15 residues. Trimming at V came to 4 bases and at J to 11 bases, leaving 10 bases not matched to a gene. CDR3 sequence: CATSDPLAGGPQQYF. CDR3 nucleotide sequence: TGTGCCACCAGTGACCCTTTAGCGGGGGGGCCGCAGCAGTATTTT.

This chain joins TRBV7-2 and TRBJ2-7, with D possibly matching TRBD1 (7 bases). This CDR3 comprises 15 residues. Trimming removed 5 bases at V and 4 bases at J, with 18 bases between. From germline, CDR1 is SGHTA and CDR2 FQGNSA. The CDR3 region has the DNA TGTGCCAGCAGCCCCGGAGGGGGCGCGATGTACGAGCAGTACTTC. The encoded protein is CASSPGGGAMYEQYF.

In its sample, this clonotype was seen a few times. The chain employs TRBV20-1 and TRBJ1-1; perhaps TRBD1 as D (5 bases). The CDR3 totals 14 residues. Deletions cut 0 bases from V and 5 bases from J, with 13 bases between. The germline V gene has CDR1 DFQATT and CDR2 SNEGSKA (reference sequence). In nucleotides, the CDR3 is TGCAGTGCTAGAGATCCGGGACGGTTAACTGAAGCTTTCTTT. Translating gives CSARDPGRLTEAFF.

This clonotype has more than one count but fewer than ten. The V call is TRBV29-1, the J call TRBJ2-5; 11 nucleotides align to TRBD1. This CDR3 comprises 14 residues. J lost 6 bases, V lost 3 bases, and 6 bases had no gene match. Germline V lookup: CDR1 SQVTM, CDR2 ANQGSEA. The DNA for the CDR3 is TGCAGCGTTGATGAGGGACAGGGGGGACAGACCCAGTACTTC. Amino acid sequence: CSVDEGQGGQTQYF.

This clonotype was seen ten or more times. This chain uses TRBV20-1 with TRBJ2-1; 8 bases are a match to TRBD2. The V gene end was trimmed by 6 bases and the J gene end by 1 base; junction bases not matched to a gene: 14. This CDR3 is 17 amino acids long. Germline lookup yields CDR1 DFQATT and CDR2 SNEGSKA (reference sequence). The CDR3 loop reads CSAPGLVVTLSYNEQFF. The CDR3 DNA reads TGCAGTGCCCCGGGACTAGTTGTCACCCTTTCCTACAATGAGCAGTTCTTC.

This clonotype has ten or more counts. This rearrangement joins TRBV6-5 to TRBJ2-3; a possible D gene is TRBD2 (6 bases). V lost 5 bases to trimming and J lost 2 bases, with 20 bases between them. Germline CDR1 reads MNHEY; CDR2 reads SVGAGI. This CDR3 has 17 residues. The CDR3 reads CASSARRLAGYTDTQYF. As DNA, the CDR3 is TGTGCCAGCAGTGCGAGGCGTCTGGCGGGGTACACAGATACGCAGTATTTT.

The V gene is TRBV15, the J gene TRBJ2-1, with 8 bases fitting TRBD2. Germline CDR1 is LNHNV and CDR2 is YYDKDF (reference sequence). The CDR3 is made up of 14 amino acids. V was pared by 5 bases and J by 8 bases, with 8 bases of the junction left unmatched. The chain's CDR3 is CATSGGGPADEQFF. CDR3 sequence (DNA): TGTGCCACCAGCGGCGGGGGGCCGGCTGATGAGCAGTTCTTC.

Many counts were recorded for this clonotype. CDR3 residues: CASSVTRSGGTYQQFF. CDR3 nucleotides: TGCGCCAGCAGTGTCACCCGCAGCGGGGGGACTTATCAGCAGTTCTTC. The genes are TRBV10-1 and TRBJ2-1; 9 nucleotides agree with TRBD2. From germline, CDR1 is WNHNN and CDR2 SYGVQD (reference sequence). The CDR3 loop spans 16 amino acids. Trimming removed 4 bases from V and 11 bases from J; junction bases left unmatched: 15.